These T cell receptor beta chains were read from a single sample in a study of blood T cell repertoires in COVID-19. Profiled with immunoSEQ multiplex PCR; TCRdb holds only in-frame clones, not every one. This table has 340,000 or so clones, roughly 91% appearing once. The source material was peripheral blood. These receptors all come from a man in his fifties or sixties with active or convalescent COVID-19. CDR3s include the opening cysteine and the closing phenylalanine or tryptophan. Each record gives: D gene, J gene, V gene, clone size, CDR3 protein, CDR3 DNA. D genes are given only for firm matches. Clone size is given for some rows only: seen once, a few or many times, or a class if the clone is expanded.

D gene: -
J gene: TRBJ1-2
V gene: TRBV3-1/TRBV3-2
clone size: -
CDR3 protein: CASSQESGAGYGYTF
CDR3 DNA: TGTGCCAGCAGCCAAGAGTCAGGGGCTGGCTATGGCTACACCTTC

D gene: TRBD1
J gene: TRBJ1-5
V gene: TRBV19
clone size: -
CDR3 protein: CASSSTGVQPQHF
CDR3 DNA: TGTGCCAGTAGCTCGACAGGGGTTCAGCCCCAGCATTTT

D gene: -
J gene: TRBJ1-4
V gene: TRBV19
clone size: -
CDR3 protein: CASNTRGLNEKLFF
CDR3 DNA: TGTGCCAGTAATACCAGGGGCCTAAATGAAAAACTGTTTTTT

D gene: -
J gene: TRBJ1-6
V gene: TRBV10-2
clone size: few
CDR3 protein: CASSSDGQGGDSPLHF
CDR3 DNA: TGCGCCAGCAGTTCGGACGGCCAGGGAGGGGATTCACCCCTCCACTTT

D gene: TRBD1
J gene: TRBJ1-5
V gene: TRBV6-2/TRBV6-3
clone size: -
CDR3 protein: CASSLRFGTGGPQHF
CDR3 DNA: TGTGCCAGCAGTTTACGATTCGGGACAGGGGGGCCCCAGCATTTT

D gene: TRBD1
J gene: TRBJ1-3
V gene: TRBV14
clone size: -
CDR3 protein: CASSPLGGQDAGNTIYF
CDR3 DNA: TGTGCCAGCAGCCCTCTGGGGGGACAGGACGCTGGAAACACCATATATTTT

D gene: TRBD2
J gene: TRBJ2-2
V gene: TRBV5-1
clone size: -
CDR3 protein: CASSFRTGLAGGPADTGELFF
CDR3 DNA: TGCGCCAGCAGCTTTAGGACGGGACTAGCGGGAGGGCCGGCGGACACCGGGGAGCTGTTTTTT

D gene: TRBD2
J gene: TRBJ2-5
V gene: TRBV24-1
clone size: -
CDR3 protein: CATSGGRGFEEETQYF
CDR3 DNA: TGTGCCACCAGTGGGGGGAGGGGATTCGAGGAAGAGACCCAGTACTTC

D gene: -
J gene: TRBJ1-5
V gene: TRBV6-5
clone size: once
CDR3 protein: CASRSDSHSNQPQHF
CDR3 DNA: TGTGCCAGCAGATCGGACAGCCATAGCAATCAGCCCCAGCATTTT

D gene: -
J gene: TRBJ2-1
V gene: TRBV10-3
clone size: -
CDR3 protein: CAISVTGVNEQFF
CDR3 DNA: TGTGCCATCAGTGTGACGGGAGTAAACGAGCAGTTCTTC